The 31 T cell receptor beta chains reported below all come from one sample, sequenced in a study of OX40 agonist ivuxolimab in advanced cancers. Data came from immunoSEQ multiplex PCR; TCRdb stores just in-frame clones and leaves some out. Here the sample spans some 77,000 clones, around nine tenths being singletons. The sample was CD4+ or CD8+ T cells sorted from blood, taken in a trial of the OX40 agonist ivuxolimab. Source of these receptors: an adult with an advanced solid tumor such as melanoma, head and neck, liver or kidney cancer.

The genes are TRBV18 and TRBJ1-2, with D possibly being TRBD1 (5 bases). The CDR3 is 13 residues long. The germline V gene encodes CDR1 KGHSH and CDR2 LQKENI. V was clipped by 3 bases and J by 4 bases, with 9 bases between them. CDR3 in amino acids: CASSPAGPYGYTF. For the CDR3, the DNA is TGTGCCAGCTCACCGGCAGGGCCCTATGGCTACACCTTC.

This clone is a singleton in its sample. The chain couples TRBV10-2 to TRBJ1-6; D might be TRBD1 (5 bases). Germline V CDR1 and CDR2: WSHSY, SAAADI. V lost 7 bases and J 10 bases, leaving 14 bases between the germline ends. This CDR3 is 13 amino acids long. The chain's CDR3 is CASTSGAASPLHF. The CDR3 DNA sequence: TGCGCCAGCACCTCCGGGGCTGCCTCACCCCTCCACTTT.

CDR3 residues: CASSLVWGSSTDTQYF. DNA of the CDR3: TGTGCCAGCAGCTTGGTGTGGGGATCTAGCACAGATACGCAGTATTTT. The V call is TRBV5-5, the J call TRBJ2-3; unclear D gene. The V gene's germline CDR1 is SGHKS and CDR2 YYEKEE (reference sequence). The length of the CDR3 is 16 residues. V was pared by 0 bases and J by 0 bases, with 11 bases between. The full variable domain, rest sourced from reference TRBV5-5 and TRBJ2-3, is DAGVTQSPTHLIKTRGQQVTLRCSPISGHKSVSWYQQVLGQGPQFIFQYYEKEERGRGNFPDRFSARQFPNYSSELNVNALLLGDSALYLCASSLVWGSSTDTQYFGPGTRLTVL.

The CDR3 sequence: CASSEGVTSRETQYF. The CDR3, as DNA: TGTGCCAGCAGTGAAGGGGTGACCTCGCGGGAGACCCAGTACTTC. The rearrangement uses TRBV2 and TRBJ2-5; D gene ambiguous. The CDR3 spans 15 residues. V was cut by 1 base and J by 5 bases, with 14 bases left in between. Germline CDR1 reads SNHLY; CDR2 reads FYNNEI.

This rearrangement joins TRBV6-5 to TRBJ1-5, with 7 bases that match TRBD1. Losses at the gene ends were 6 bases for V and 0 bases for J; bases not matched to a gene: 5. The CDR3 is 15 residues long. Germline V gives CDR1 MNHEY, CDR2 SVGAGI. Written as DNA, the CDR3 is TGTGCCAGCAGCCCAGGGGGTTATAGCAATCAGCCCCAGCATTTT. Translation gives CASSPGGYSNQPQHF.

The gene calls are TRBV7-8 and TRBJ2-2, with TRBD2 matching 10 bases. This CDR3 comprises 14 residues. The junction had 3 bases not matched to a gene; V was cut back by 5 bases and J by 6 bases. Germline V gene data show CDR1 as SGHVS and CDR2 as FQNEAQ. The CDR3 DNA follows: TGTGCCAGCAGCCAGCGGGGGGGCCCCGGGGAGCTGTTTTTT. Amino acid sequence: CASSQRGGPGELFF. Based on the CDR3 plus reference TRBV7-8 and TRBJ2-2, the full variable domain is GAGVSQSPRYKVAKRGQDVALRCDPISGHVSLFWYQQALGQGPEFLTYFQNEAQLDKSGLPSDRFFAERPEGSVSTLKIQRTQQEDSAVYLCASSQRGGPGELFFGEGSRLTVL.

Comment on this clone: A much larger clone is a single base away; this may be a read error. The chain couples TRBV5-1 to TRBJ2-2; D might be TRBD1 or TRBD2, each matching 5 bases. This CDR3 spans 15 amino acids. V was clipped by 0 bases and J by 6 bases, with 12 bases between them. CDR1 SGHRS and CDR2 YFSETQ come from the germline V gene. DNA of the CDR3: TGCGCCAGCAGCTTGGTGGGGGATAACGCCGGGGAGCTGTTTTTT. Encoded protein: CASSLVGDNAGELFF.

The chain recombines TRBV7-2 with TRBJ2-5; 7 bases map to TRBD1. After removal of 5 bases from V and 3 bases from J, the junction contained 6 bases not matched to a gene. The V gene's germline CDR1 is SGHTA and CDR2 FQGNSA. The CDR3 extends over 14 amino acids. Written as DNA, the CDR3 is TGTGCCAGCAGCCACCACAGGGGCGAAGAGACCCAGTACTTC. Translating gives CASSHHRGEETQYF. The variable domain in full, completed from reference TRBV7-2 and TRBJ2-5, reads GAGVSQSPSNKVTEKGKDVELRCDPISGHTALYWYRQSLGQGLEFLIYFQGNSAPDKSGLPSDRFSAERTGGSVSTLTIQRTQQEDSAVYLCASSHHRGEETQYFGPGTRLLVL.

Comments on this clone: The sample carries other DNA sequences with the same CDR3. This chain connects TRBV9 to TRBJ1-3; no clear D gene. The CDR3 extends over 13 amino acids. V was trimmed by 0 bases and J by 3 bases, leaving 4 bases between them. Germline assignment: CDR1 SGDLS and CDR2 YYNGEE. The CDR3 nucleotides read TGTGCCAGCAGCGTAGGCGATGGAAACACCATATATTTT. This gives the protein CASSVGDGNTIYF.

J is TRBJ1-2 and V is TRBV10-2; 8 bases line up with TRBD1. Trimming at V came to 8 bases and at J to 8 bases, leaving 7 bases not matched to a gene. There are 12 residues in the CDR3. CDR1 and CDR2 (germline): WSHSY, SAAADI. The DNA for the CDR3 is TGCGCCAGCGCCTGGACAGGGAAAGGCTACACCTTC. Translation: CASAWTGKGYTF.

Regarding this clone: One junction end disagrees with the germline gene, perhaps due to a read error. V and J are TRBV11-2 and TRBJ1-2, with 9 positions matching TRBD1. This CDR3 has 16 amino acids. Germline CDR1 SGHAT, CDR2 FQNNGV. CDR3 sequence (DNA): TGTGTCAGCAGCTACCGGGACAGGGAACGAAACTATGGCTACACCTTC. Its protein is CVSSYRDRERNYGYTF.

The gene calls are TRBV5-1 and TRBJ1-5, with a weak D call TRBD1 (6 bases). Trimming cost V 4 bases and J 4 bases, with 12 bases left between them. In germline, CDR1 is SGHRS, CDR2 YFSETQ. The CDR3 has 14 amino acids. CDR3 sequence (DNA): TGCGCCAGCAGCCCAGGGGAATTGAATCAGCCCCAGCATTTT. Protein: CASSPGELNQPQHF.

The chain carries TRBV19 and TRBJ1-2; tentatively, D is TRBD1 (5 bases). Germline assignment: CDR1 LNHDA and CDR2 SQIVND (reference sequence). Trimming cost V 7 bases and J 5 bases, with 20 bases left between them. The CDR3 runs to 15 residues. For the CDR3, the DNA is TGTGCCAGTATCCTCGGGCGGGGCTCAGGGTATGGCTACACCTTC. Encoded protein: CASILGRGSGYGYTF.

CDR3 in amino acids: CASSRDQNTEAFF. CDR3 DNA sequence: TGTGCCAGCAGCAGGGATCAGAACACTGAAGCTTTCTTT. The genes are TRBV7-6 and TRBJ1-1; D unresolved. Trimming removed 5 bases from V and 1 base from J, with 8 bases in between. The CDR3 consists of 13 residues. Germline CDR1 is SGHVS and CDR2 is FNYEAQ.

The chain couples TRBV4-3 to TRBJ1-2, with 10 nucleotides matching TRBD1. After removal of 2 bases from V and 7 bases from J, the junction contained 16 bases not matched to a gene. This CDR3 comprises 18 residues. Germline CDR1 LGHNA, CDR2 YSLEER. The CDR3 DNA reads TGCGCCAGCAGCCAATTGTTGGTAAGGGACAGGGGTGAAGGTGGCTACACCTTC. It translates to CASSQLLVRDRGEGGYTF.

The CDR3 DNA reads as TGCGCCAGCAGCTTGACAGGGGGCGCCAACACTGAAGCTTTCTTT. Translation: CASSLTGGANTEAFF. The J gene is TRBJ1-1, the V gene TRBV5-1; TRBD1 agrees at 9 bases. Trimming cost V 1 base and J 2 bases; bases outside gene matches: 3. In germline, CDR1 is SGHRS, CDR2 YFSETQ. The CDR3 runs 15 residues.

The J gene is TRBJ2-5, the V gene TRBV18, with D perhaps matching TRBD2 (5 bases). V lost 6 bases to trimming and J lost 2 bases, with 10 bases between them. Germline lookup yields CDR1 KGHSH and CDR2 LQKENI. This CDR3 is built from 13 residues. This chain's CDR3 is CASSRDPQETQYF. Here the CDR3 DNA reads TGTGCCAGCTCTCGGGATCCACAAGAGACCCAGTACTTC.

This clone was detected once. CDR3 residues: CASSPRRTGGSDTIYF. The CDR3 bases are TGTGCCAGCAGCCCACGCCGGACAGGGGGCTCAGACACCATATATTTT. The chain links TRBV7-6 to TRBJ1-3; 11 positions agree with TRBD1. Germline CDR1 is SGHVS and CDR2 is FNYEAQ. The CDR3 extends over 16 amino acids. V was pared by 5 bases and J by 8 bases, with 11 bases of the junction left unmatched.

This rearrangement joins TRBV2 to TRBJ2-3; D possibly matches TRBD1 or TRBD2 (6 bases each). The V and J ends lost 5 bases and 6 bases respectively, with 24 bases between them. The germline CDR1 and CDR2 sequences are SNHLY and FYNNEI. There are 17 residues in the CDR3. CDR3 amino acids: CASSRGPGHPGQDTQYF. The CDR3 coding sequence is TGTGCCAGCAGTCGGGGGCCGGGACACCCGGGGCAGGATACGCAGTATTTT.

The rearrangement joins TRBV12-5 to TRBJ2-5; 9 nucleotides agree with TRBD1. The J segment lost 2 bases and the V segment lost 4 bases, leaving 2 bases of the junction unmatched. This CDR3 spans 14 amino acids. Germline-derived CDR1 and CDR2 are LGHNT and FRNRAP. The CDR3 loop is CASGSGQGQETQYF. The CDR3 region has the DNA TGTGCTAGTGGTTCCGGACAGGGGCAAGAGACCCAGTACTTC.

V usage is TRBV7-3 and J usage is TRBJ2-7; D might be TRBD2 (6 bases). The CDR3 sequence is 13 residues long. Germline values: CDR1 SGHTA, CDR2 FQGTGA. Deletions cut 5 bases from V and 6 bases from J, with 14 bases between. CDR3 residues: CASSKGSGGEQYF. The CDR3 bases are TGTGCCAGCAGCAAGGGATCCGGGGGCGAGCAGTACTTC.

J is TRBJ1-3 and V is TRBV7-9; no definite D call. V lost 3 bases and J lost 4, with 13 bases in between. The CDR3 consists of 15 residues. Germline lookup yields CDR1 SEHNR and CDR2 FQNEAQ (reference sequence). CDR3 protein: CASSFSTGSGNTIYF. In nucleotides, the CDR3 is TGTGCCAGCAGCTTCTCTACGGGATCGGGAAACACCATATATTTT.

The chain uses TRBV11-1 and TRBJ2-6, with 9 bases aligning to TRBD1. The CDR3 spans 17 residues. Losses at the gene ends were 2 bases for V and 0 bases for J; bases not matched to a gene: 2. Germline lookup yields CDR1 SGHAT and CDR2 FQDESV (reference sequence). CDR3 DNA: TGTGCCAGCAGCTTAAGACAGGGGGGCTCTGGGGCCAACGTCCTGACTTTC. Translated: CASSLRQGGSGANVLTF.

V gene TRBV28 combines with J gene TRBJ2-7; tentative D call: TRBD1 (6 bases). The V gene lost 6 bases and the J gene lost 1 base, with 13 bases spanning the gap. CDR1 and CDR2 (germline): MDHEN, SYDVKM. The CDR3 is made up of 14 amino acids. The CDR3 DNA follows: TGTGCCAGCAGGACAGGTTCAAATTCCTACGAGCAGTACTTC. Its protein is CASRTGSNSYEQYF.

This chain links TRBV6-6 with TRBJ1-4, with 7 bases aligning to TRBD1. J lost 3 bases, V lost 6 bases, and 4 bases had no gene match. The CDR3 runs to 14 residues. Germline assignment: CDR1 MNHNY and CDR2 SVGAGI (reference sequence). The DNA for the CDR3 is TGTGCCAGCAGGCGGGACAGCCCTAATGAAAAACTGTTTTTT. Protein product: CASRRDSPNEKLFF.

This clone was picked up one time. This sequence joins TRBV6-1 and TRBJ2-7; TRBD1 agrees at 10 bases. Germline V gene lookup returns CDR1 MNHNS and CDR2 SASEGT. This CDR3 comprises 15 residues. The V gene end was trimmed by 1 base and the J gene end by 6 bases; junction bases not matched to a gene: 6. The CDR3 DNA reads TGTGCCAGCAGTGAAGTCCCAGGACAGGGGGTCGAGCAGTACTTC. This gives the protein CASSEVPGQGVEQYF.

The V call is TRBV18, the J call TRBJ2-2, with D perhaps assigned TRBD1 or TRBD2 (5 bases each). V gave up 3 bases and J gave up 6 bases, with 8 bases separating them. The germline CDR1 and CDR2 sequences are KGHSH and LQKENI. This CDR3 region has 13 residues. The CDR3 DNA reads TGTGCCAGCTCACCGAGGGGAGCCGGGGAGCTGTTTTTT. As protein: CASSPRGAGELFF.

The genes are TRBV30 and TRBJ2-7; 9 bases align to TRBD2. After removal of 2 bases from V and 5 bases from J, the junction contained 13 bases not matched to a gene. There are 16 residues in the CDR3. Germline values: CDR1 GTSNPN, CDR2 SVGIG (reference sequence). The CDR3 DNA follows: TGTGCCTGGAGTTTAGCGGGAGTCACCGCATCGAACGAGCAGTACTTC. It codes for CAWSLAGVTASNEQYF. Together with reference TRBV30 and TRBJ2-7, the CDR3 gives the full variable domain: SQTIHQWPATLVQPVGSPLSLECTVEGTSNPNLYWYRQAAGRGLQLLFYSVGIGQISSEVPQNLSASRPQDRQFILSSKKLLLSDSGFYLCAWSLAGVTASNEQYFGPGTRLTVT.

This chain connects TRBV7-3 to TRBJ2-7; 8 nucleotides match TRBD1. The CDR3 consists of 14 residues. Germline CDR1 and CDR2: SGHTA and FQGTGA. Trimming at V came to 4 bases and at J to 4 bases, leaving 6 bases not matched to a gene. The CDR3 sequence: CASSSGQGEYEQYF. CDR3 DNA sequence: TGTGCCAGCAGCTCAGGACAGGGTGAATACGAGCAGTACTTC.

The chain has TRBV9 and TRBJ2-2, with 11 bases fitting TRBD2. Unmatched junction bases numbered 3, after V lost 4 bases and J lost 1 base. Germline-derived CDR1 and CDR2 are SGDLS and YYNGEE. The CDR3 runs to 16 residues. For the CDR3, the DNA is TGTGCCAGCAGCCGAGGGACTAGCGGGAACACCGGGGAGCTGTTTTTT. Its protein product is CASSRGTSGNTGELFF. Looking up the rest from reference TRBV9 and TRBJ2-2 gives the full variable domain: DSGVTQTPKHLITATGQRVTLRCSPRSGDLSVYWYQQSLDQGLQFLIQYYNGEERAKGNILERFSAQQFPDLHSELNLSSLELGDSALYFCASSRGTSGNTGELFFGEGSRLTVL.

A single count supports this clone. CDR3 DNA: TGTGCCAGCAGTCGTAGTTCGGTAAGCAATCAGCCCCAGCATTTT. This sequence encodes CASSRSSVSNQPQHF. The chain carries TRBV9 and TRBJ1-5; no reliable D call. Germline CDR1 and CDR2: SGDLS and YYNGEE. The CDR3 totals 15 residues. The V gene lost 5 bases and the J gene lost 1 base, with 13 bases spanning the gap. Using reference TRBV9 and TRBJ1-5 for the parts outside the CDR3, the full variable domain is DSGVTQTPKHLITATGQRVTLRCSPRSGDLSVYWYQQSLDQGLQFLIQYYNGEERAKGNILERFSAQQFPDLHSELNLSSLELGDSALYFCASSRSSVSNQPQHFGDGTRLSIL.